This T cell receptor beta chain originates from a study of blood T cell repertoires in COVID-19. Study background: Collection of acute and convalescent COVID-19 samples took place in the United States, Italy and Spain. T cells, B-cell-depleted T cells, or PBMCs provided the cDNA or gDNA that served as material.

This clone occurred a few times. This CDR3 has 16 residues. Trimming at V came to 5 bases and at J to 5 bases, leaving 12 bases not matched to a gene. The germline V gene has CDR1 SGHVS and CDR2 FNYEAQ. Per the original methods: Using reference gene primer amplification, nucleated cell counts were estimated. Some clones are missing from TCRdb's copy, which holds only in-frame ones; the method was immunoSEQ multiplex PCR. V, J and clone size are taken as reported in that table, and D and trimming were inferred from the DNA itself. The sample carries 200,000 to 250,000 clones, approximately 87% recorded once.

The V and J genes are TRBV7-6 and TRBJ1-1; 9 bases are a match to TRBD1. This TCR came from a man aged 60-69 years with acute or convalescent COVID-19. The sample taken for sequencing was peripheral blood. Written as DNA, the CDR3 is TGTGCCAGCAGCCCCCAAGTACAGGGGGCAGAGACTGAAGCTTTCTTT. Its translation: CASSPQVQGAETEAFF.